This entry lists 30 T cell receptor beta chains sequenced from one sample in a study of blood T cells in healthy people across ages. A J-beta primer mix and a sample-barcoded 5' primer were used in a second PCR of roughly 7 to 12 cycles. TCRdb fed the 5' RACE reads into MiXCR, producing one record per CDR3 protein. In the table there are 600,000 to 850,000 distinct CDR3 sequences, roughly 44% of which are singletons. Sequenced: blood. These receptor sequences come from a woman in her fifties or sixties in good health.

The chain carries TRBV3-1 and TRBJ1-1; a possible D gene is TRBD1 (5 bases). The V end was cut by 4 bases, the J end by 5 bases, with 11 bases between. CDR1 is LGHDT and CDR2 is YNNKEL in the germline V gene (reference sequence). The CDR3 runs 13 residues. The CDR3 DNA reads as TGTGCCAGCAGCCGGGACCCGAGGACTGAAGCTTTCTTT. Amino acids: CASSRDPRTEAFF.

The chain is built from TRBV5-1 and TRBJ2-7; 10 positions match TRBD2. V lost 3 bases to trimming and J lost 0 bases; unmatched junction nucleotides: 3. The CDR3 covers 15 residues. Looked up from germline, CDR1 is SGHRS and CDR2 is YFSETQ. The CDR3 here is CASSSSGGASYEQYF. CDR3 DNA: TGCGCCAGCAGCTCCAGCGGGGGGGCCTCCTACGAGCAGTACTTC. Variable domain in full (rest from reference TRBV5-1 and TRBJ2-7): KAGVTQTPRYLIKTRGQQVTLSCSPISGHRSVSWYQQTPGQGLQFLFEYFSETQRNKGNFPGRFSGRQFSNSRSEMNVSTLELGDSALYLCASSSSGGASYEQYFGPGTRLTVT.

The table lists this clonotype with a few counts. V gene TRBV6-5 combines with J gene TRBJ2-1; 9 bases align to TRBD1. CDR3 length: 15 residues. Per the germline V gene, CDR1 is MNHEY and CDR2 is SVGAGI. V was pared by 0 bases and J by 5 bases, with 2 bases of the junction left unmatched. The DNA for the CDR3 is TGTGCCAGCAGTTACTCGTGGACAGGGGACAATGAGCAGTTCTTC. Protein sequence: CASSYSWTGDNEQFF.

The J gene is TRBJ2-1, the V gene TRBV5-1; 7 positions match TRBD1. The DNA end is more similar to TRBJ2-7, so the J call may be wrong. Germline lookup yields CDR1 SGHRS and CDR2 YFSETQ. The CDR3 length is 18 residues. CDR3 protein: CASSLPRDSGFSYNEQYF. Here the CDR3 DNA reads TGCGCCAGCAGCCTTCCCCGGGACAGCGGTTTCTCCTACAATGAGCAGTACTTC.

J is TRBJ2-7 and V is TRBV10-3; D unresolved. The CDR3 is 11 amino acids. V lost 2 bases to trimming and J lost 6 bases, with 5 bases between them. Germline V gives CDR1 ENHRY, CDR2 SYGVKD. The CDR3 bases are TGTGCCATCAGTGAGGTCTCCGAGCAGTACTTC. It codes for CAISEVSEQYF.

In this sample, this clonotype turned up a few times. This CDR3 reads CASANRANTEAFF. Here the CDR3 DNA reads TGTGCCAGCGCTAATCGGGCGAACACTGAAGCTTTCTTT. This chain uses TRBV7-3 with TRBJ1-1, with D hard to call. The germline gives CDR1 SGHTA, CDR2 FQGTGA. The CDR3 runs 13 residues. V shed 8 bases and J shed 1 base, with 11 bases lying between them.

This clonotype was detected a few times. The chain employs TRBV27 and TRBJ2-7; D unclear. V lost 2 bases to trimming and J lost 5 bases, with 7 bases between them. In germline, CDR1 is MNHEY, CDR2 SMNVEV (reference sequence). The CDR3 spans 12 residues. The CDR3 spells CASSLIGDEQYF. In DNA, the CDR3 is TGTGCCAGCAGTTTAATAGGCGACGAGCAGTACTTC.

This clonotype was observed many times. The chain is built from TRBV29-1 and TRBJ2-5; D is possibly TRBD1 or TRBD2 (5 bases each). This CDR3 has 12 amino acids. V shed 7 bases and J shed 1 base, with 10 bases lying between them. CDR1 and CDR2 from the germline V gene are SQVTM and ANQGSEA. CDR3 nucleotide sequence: TGCAGCGCCCGAGGGGCCCAAGAGACCCAGTACTTC. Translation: CSARGAQETQYF.

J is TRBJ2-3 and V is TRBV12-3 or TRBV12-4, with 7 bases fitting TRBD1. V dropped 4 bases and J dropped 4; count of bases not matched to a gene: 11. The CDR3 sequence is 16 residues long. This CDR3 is CASSSPNRGPADTQYF. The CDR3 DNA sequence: TGTGCCAGCAGTTCTCCGAACAGGGGCCCGGCAGATACGCAGTATTTT.

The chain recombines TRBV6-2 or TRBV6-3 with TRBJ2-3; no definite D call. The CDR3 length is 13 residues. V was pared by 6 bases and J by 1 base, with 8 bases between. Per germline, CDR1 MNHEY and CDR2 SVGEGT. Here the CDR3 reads CASRPRGTDTQYF. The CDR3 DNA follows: TGTGCCAGCAGACCGCGAGGCACAGATACGCAGTATTTT.

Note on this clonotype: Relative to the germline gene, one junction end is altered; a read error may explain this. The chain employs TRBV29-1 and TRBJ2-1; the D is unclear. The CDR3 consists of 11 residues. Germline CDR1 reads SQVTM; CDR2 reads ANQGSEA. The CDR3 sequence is CSGESYNEQFF. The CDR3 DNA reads TGCAGCGGTGAAAGTTACAATGAGCAGTTCTTC.

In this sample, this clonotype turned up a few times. The CDR3 sequence: CSARVPGATEQFF. DNA for the CDR3: TGCAGTGCTAGAGTCCCTGGTGCCACTGAGCAGTTCTTC. The V gene is TRBV20-1, the J gene TRBJ2-1; D is ambiguous. This CDR3 has 13 amino acids. V was clipped by 1 base and J by 9 bases, with 13 bases between them. Germline-derived CDR1 and CDR2 are DFQATT and SNEGSKA (reference sequence).

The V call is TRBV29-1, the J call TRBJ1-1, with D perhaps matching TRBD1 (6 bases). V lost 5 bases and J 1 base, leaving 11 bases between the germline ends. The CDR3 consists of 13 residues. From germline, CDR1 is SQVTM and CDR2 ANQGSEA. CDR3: CSVTRGANTEAFF. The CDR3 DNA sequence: TGCAGCGTTACAAGGGGGGCGAACACTGAAGCTTTCTTT.

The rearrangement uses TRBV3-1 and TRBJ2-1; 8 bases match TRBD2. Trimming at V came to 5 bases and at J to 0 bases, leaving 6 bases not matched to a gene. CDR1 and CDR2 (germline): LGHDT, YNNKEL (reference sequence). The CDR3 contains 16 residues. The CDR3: CASSSYSGTSYNEQFF. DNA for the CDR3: TGTGCCAGCAGCTCCTATAGCGGGACCTCCTACAATGAGCAGTTCTTC.

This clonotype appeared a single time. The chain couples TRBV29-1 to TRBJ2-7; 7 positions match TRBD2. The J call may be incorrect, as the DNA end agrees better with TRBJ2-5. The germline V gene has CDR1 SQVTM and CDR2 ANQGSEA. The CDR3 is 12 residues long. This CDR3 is CSVVLLAETQYF. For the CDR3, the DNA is TGCAGCGTTGTTTTACTAGCGGAGACCCAGTACTTC.

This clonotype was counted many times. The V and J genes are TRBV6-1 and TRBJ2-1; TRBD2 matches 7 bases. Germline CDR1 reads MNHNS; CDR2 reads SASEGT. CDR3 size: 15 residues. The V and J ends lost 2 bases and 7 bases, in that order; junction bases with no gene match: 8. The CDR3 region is CASSESVGGGNEQFF. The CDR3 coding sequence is TGTGCCAGCAGTGAAAGTGTGGGCGGGGGAAATGAGCAGTTCTTC.

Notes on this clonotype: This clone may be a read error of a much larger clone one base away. The CDR3 spells CASSQGDKPTDTQYF. The CDR3 bases are TGCGCCAGCAGCCAAGGGGATAAGCCCACAGATACGCAGTATTTT. V gene TRBV4-3 combines with J gene TRBJ2-3, with D unclear. There are 15 residues in the CDR3. Trimming left V 1 base short and J 2 bases short, with 10 bases between. Germline values: CDR1 LGHNA, CDR2 YSLEER.

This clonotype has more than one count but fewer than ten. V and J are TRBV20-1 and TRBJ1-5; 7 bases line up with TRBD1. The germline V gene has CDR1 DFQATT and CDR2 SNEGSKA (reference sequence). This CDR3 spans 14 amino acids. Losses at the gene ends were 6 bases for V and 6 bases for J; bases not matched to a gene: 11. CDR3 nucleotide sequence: TGCAGTGCAAAGGACAGGTCTCCCTCTCAGCCCCAGCATTTT. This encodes CSAKDRSPSQPQHF.

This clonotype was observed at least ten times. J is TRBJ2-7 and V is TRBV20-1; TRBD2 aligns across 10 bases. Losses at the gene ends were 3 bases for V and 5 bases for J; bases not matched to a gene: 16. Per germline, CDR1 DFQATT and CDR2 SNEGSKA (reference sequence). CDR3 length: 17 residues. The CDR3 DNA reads TGCAGTGCTAGGCCCAGATACTCGGCTAGCGGGAGCAACGAGCAGTACTTC. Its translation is CSARPRYSASGSNEQYF.

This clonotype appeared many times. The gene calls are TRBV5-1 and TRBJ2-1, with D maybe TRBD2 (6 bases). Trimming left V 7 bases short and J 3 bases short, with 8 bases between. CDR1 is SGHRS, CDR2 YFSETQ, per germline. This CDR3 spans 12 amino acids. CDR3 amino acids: CASLGSYNEQFF. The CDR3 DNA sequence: TGCGCCAGCCTCGGGAGCTACAATGAGCAGTTCTTC.

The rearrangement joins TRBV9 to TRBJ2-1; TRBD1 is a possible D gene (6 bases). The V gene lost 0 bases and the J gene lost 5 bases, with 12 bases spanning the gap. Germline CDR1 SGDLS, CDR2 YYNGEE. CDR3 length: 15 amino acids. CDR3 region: CASSVVAWGHNEQFF. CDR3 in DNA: TGTGCCAGCAGCGTAGTAGCGTGGGGGCACAATGAGCAGTTCTTC.

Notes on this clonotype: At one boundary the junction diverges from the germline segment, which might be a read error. The CDR3 sequence: CASRLGTTSTYEQYF. CDR3 sequence (DNA): TGCGCCAGCAGGTTGGGCACGACTAGCACCTACGAGCAGTACTTC. The rearrangement links TRBV5-1 to TRBJ2-7, with 7 bases lining up with TRBD2. CDR1 SGHRS and CDR2 YFSETQ come from the germline V gene. The CDR3 length is 15 residues.

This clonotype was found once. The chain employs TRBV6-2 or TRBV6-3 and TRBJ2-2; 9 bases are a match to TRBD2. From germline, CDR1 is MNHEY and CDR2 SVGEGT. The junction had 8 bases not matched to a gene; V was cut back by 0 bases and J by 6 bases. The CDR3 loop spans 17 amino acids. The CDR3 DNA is TGTGCCAGCAGTTACTCGGCCCAGCGGGGGGCCCCCGGGGAGCTGTTTTTT. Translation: CASSYSAQRGAPGELFF.

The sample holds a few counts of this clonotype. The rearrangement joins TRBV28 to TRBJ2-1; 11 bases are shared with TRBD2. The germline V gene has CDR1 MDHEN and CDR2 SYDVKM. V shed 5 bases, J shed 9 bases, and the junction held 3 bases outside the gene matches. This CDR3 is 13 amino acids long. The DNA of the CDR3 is TGTGCCAGCAGTCTTAGCGGGAGGGCTGAGCAGTTCTTC. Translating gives CASSLSGRAEQFF.

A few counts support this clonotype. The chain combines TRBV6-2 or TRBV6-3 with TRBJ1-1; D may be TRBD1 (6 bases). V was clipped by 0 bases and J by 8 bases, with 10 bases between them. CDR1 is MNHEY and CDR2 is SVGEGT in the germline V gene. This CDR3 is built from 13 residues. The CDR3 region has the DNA TGTGCCAGCAGTTACTCTGATAGGGGGGAAGCTTTCTTT. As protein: CASSYSDRGEAFF.

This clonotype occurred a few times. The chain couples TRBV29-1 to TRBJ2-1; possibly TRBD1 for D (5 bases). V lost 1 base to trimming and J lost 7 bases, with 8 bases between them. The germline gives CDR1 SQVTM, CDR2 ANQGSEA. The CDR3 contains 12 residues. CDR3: CSVEAGWNEQFF. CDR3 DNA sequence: TGCAGCGTTGAAGCAGGGTGGAATGAGCAGTTCTTC.

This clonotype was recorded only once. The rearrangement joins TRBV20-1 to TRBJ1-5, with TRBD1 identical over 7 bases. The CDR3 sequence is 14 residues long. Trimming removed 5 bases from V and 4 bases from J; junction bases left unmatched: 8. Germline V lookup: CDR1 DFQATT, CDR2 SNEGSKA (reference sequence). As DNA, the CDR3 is TGCAGTGCTCCCCCAGGGGGTACGAATCAGCCCCAGCATTTT. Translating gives CSAPPGGTNQPQHF.

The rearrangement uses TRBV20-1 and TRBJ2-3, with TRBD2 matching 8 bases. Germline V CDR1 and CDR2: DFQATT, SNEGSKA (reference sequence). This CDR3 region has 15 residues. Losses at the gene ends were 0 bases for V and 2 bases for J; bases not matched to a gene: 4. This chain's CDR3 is CSAREDSGVTDTQYF. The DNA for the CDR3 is TGCAGTGCTAGAGAGGATAGCGGGGTCACAGATACGCAGTATTTT.

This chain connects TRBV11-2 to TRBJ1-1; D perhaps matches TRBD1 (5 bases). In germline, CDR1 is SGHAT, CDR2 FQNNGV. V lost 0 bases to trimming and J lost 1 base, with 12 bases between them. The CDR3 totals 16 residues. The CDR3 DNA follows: TGTGCCAGCAGCTTAGATCTAGGGCAGGGGAACACTGAAGCTTTCTTT. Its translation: CASSLDLGQGNTEAFF.

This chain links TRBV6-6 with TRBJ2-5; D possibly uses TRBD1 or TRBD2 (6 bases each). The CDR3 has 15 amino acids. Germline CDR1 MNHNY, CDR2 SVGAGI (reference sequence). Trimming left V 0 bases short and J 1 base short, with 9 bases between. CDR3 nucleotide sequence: TGTGCCAGCAGTTACTCGAAGGGGGGCCAAGAGACCCAGTACTTC. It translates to CASSYSKGGQETQYF.